These T cell receptor beta chains were read from a single sample in a study of T cells in Graves' hyperthyroidism and ophthalmopathy. One entry per CDR3 protein results from TCRdb running MiXCR on the multiplex PCR reads. Of 400,000 to 600,000 distinct CDR3 sequences in the sample, around 20% were seen once. Source material: blood. These receptors all stem from a man aged 18 to 29 with Graves' hyperthyroidism. Both conserved end residues are part of each CDR3. D genes are given only for firm matches. Clone size appears in some rows only: once, few, many, or a class for an expanded clone.

V gene,clone size,D gene,J gene,CDR3 DNA,CDR3 protein
TRBV12-3/TRBV12-4,few,.,TRBJ2-2,TGTGCCAGCAGGGGACCGTTGAACACCGGGGAGCTGTTTTTT,CASRGPLNTGELFF
TRBV4-1,few,.,TRBJ1-5,TGCGCCAGCAGCCAAGAGGGGGTTTCGGGTTCCTGGATTCAGCCCCAGCATTTT,CASSQEGVSGSWIQPQHF
TRBV12-3/TRBV12-4,.,.,TRBJ1-4,TGTGCCAGCAGCGCCGCGGGTGGTGACGAAAAACTGTTTTTT,CASSAAGGDEKLFF
TRBV6-2/TRBV6-3,many,TRBD2,TRBJ2-7,TGTGCCAGCACCACCCCGGGGGGTCTCTACGAGCAGTACTTC,CASTTPGGLYEQYF
TRBV20-1,many,TRBD1,TRBJ1-1,TGCAGTGCTAACAGGGGGCTGAACACTGAAGCTTTCTTT,CSANRGLNTEAFF
TRBV20-1,few,TRBD2,TRBJ2-7,TGCAGTGCCCCAACGCTAGCGGGAGACGAGCAGTACTTC,CSAPTLAGDEQYF
TRBV12-3/TRBV12-4,.,.,TRBJ2-1,TGTGCCAGCAGTGAACAGGGCAATGAGCAGTTCTTC,CASSEQGNEQFF
TRBV19,few,.,TRBJ2-2,TGTGCCAGTAGTATGGGAGTCGCGAACACCGGGGAGCTGTTTTTT,CASSMGVANTGELFF
TRBV30,many,.,TRBJ1-2,TGTGCCTGGACCGTGGGGATCTATGGCTACACCTTC,CAWTVGIYGYTF
TRBV7-9,.,.,TRBJ1-1,TGTGCCAGCAGCGGAACTACCACTGAAGCTTTCTTT,CASSGTTTEAFF
TRBV4-2,.,.,TRBJ2-2,TGTGCCAGCAGCCAAGGAATCTCCGGGGAGCTGTTTTTT,CASSQGISGELFF
TRBV28,many,TRBD1,TRBJ1-2,TGTGCCAGCAGATCTAGATTCCCCGGGACAGGGGGAACTAACTATGGCTACACCTTC,CASRSRFPGTGGTNYGYTF
TRBV6-1,.,.,TRBJ2-7,TGTGCCAGCAGTGGCCCTTGGGGAACCGACGAGCAGTACTTC,CASSGPWGTDEQYF
TRBV28,many,.,TRBJ2-2,TGTGCCAGCAGTTTGGAAGTGGTGGCCTTCACCGGGGAGCTGTTTTTT,CASSLEVVAFTGELFF
TRBV19,few,.,TRBJ2-2,TGTGCCAGTAGTATGGGACCCTCAAGCCGGGAGCTGTTTTTT,CASSMGPSSRELFF
TRBV5-1,.,.,TRBJ1-2,TGCGCCAGCAGACCCGGGACATTCACCTATGGCTACACCTTC,CASRPGTFTYGYTF
TRBV11-2,many,TRBD2,TRBJ2-5,TGTGCCAGCCCCCCGGATAGCGGGGACCAAGAGACCCAGTACTTC,CASPPDSGDQETQYF
TRBV7-8,many,.,TRBJ2-7,TGTGCCAGCAGCTTAGAGCGGCTACGCGAGCAGTACTTC,CASSLERLREQYF
TRBV4-2,many,.,TRBJ1-1,TGTGCCAGCAGCCAAGTTATCGAGAAGGCGGTCACTGAAGCTTTCTTT,CASSQVIEKAVTEAFF
TRBV9,few,.,TRBJ2-2,TGTGCCAGCAGCGGAGAAGGGACTCCGGGCAAAGTGTTCTACACCGGGGAGCTGTTTTTT,CASSGEGTPGKVFYTGELFF
TRBV6-2/TRBV6-3,many,.,TRBJ2-6,TGTGCCAGCAGTTCCTTCGACTCTGGGGCCAACGTCCTGACTTTC,CASSSFDSGANVLTF
TRBV12-3/TRBV12-4,many,TRBD1,TRBJ2-7,TGTGCCAGCAGTTTACAGCAGGGGGCAGCCTACGAGCAGTACTTC,CASSLQQGAAYEQYF
TRBV19,many,.,TRBJ1-5,TGTGCCAGTAGTATCGGGGCAAATCAGCCCCAGCATTTT,CASSIGANQPQHF
TRBV19,.,.,TRBJ2-5,TGTGCCAGTAGTATTCGGACCCGCGCGGGGGAGACCCAGTACTTC,CASSIRTRAGETQYF
TRBV5-4,.,.,TRBJ2-7,TGTGCCAGCAACGTCCTGGGGTCCTACGAGCAGTACTTC,CASNVLGSYEQYF
TRBV12-3/TRBV12-4,many,.,TRBJ2-7,TGTGCCAGCAGTTTTTCCCAGGGTCTCGAGCAGTACTTC,CASSFSQGLEQYF
TRBV7-9,many,.,TRBJ2-2,TGTGCCAGCACTGTCGGGGCGAACACCGGGGAGCTGTTTTTT,CASTVGANTGELFF
TRBV28,many,.,TRBJ2-7,TGTGCCAGCAGTTTACAGGCCTACGAGCAGTACTTC,CASSLQAYEQYF
TRBV27,many,TRBD1,TRBJ1-5,TGTGCCAGCAGTCCTCGACAGGGGATGAATAGCAATCAGCCCCAGCATTTT,CASSPRQGMNSNQPQHF
TRBV19,few,TRBD1,TRBJ1-1,TGTGCCAGTAGTGTGGGACAGGGGGCTGGAGCTTTCTTT,CASSVGQGAGAFF
TRBV30,few,TRBD1,TRBJ2-6,TGTGCCTGGGGGGACAGGGGAGTTTCTGGGGCCAACGTCCTGACTTTC,CAWGDRGVSGANVLTF
TRBV24-1,.,TRBD1,TRBJ1-2,TGTGCCACCAGTGATCCCGGGACAGGATATGGCTACACCTTC,CATSDPGTGYGYTF
TRBV6-2/TRBV6-3,many,.,TRBJ2-5,TGTGCCAGCAGCCCCAGCCCGGAAAAAGAGACCCAGTACTTC,CASSPSPEKETQYF
TRBV6-2/TRBV6-3,many,.,TRBJ1-1,TGTGCCAGCAGTTACCCCTTGGACGGAATATGGATGAACACTGAAGCTTTCTTT,CASSYPLDGIWMNTEAFF
TRBV6-1,few,.,TRBJ2-6,TGTGCCAGCAGTGAAGAGGGGGGAGCTGGGGCCAACGTCCTGACTTTC,CASSEEGGAGANVLTF
TRBV5-1,many,.,TRBJ1-1,TGCGCCAGCAGCTTGGTGACAGCAAACAGTGAAGCTTTCTTT,CASSLVTANSEAFF
TRBV2,many,.,TRBJ2-5,TGTGCCAGCAGTGAAGCCGGGGGGCCCGAGACCCAGTACTTC,CASSEAGGPETQYF
TRBV3-1,many,.,TRBJ1-2,TGTGCCAGCAGCCAAGATGTAGCTAACTATGGCTACACCTTC,CASSQDVANYGYTF
TRBV27,many,.,TRBJ2-7,TGTGCCAGCAGTGCGACTGGCTACGAGCAGTACTTC,CASSATGYEQYF
TRBV28,.,TRBD2,TRBJ2-5,TGTGCCAGCAGTGGAGAACCGGGACTAGCGGGGGTAACCCAAGAGACCCAGTACTTC,CASSGEPGLAGVTQETQYF
TRBV29-1,many,.,TRBJ1-1,TGCAGCGTCTTGGACCCTGGGACTGAAGCTTTCTTT,CSVLDPGTEAFF
TRBV11-3,many,TRBD2,TRBJ2-7,TGTGCCAGCAGCTCCTCTCGCGGGGGGGCCCACGAGCAGTACTTC,CASSSSRGGAHEQYF